This T cell receptor beta chain emerged from a study of cytomegalovirus exposure and HLA in healthy donors. Turning to the study itself: Some 80 million unique TCRs from HLA-typed donors were held in an early data release.

PCR employed 60 Vbeta and 13 Jbeta primers. Profiling relied on immunoSEQ multiplex PCR, and the TCRdb table lists in-frame clones only, not all of them. The table has 100,000 to 150,000 clones, about 10% seen once. This CDR3 contains 13 residues. The germline V gene has CDR1 SGHNT and CDR2 YENEEA. Trimming cost V 0 bases and J 7 bases, with 7 bases left between them. The V gene is TRBV11-3, the J gene TRBJ2-1, with D hard to call. Sequencing was carried out using PBMCs. This receptor was obtained from a woman aged 18-29 years in good health and CMV-seropositive. The CDR3 DNA reads as TGTGCCAGCAGCTTAGACGCGGAGAATGAGCAGTTCTTC. Protein product: CASSLDAENEQFF. The full variable domain, rest sourced from reference TRBV11-3 and TRBJ2-1, is EAGVVQSPRYKIIEKKQPVAFWCNPISGHNTLYWYLQNLGQGPELLIRYENEEAVDDSQLPKDRFSAERLKGVDSTLKIQPAELGDSAVYLCASSLDAENEQFFGPGTRLTVL.